This T cell receptor (beta chain) was identified during a study of blood T cell repertoires in COVID-19. On the study more broadly: T cells, B-cell-depleted T cells, or PBMCs supplied cDNA or gDNA.

Assay: immunoSEQ multiplex PCR; the TCRdb copy retains only in-frame clones and omits some. The repertoire consists of 150,000 to 160,000 clones, with over 75% occurring once and the leading ten covering roughly 14%. V lost 3 bases to trimming and J lost 10 bases, with 19 bases between them. The germline CDR1 and CDR2 sequences are MNHNS and SASEGT. The CDR3 has 16 amino acids. The receptor comes from a woman aged 40 to 49 with acute or convalescent COVID-19. The sequenced sample was peripheral blood. J is TRBJ1-6 and V is TRBV6-1; D is uncertain. CDR3 nucleotides: TGTGCCAGCAGTGAGATTGACATGGAGGTTAGATCACCCCTCCACTTT. Protein product: CASSEIDMEVRSPLHF.